This passage covers 17 T cell receptor beta chains from one sample sequenced in a study of blood T cell repertoires in COVID-19. The assay was immunoSEQ multiplex PCR, and TCRdb's table has in-frame clones only and misses some. The repertoire holds some 320,000 clones, with 87% as singletons. Specimen: peripheral blood. The receptors derive from a woman aged 45-59 years who had recovered from COVID-19.

The V call is TRBV10-3, the J call TRBJ1-1; possible D gene TRBD1, 5 bases. Trimming removed 4 bases from V and 6 bases from J, with 21 bases in between. The CDR3 contains 16 residues. The germline V gene has CDR1 ENHRY and CDR2 SYGVKD. In DNA, the CDR3 is TGTGCCATCAGTGCGGGTGGGGGGACCGGGGCGGCTGAAGCTTTCTTT. This gives the protein CAISAGGGTGAAEAFF.

CDR3 in DNA: TGTGCCAGCAGCTTAGGGAGGACAGGGAGGCACACTGAAGCTTTCTTT. Translating gives CASSLGRTGRHTEAFF. The chain is built from TRBV5-5 and TRBJ1-1, with 8 bases lining up with TRBD1. V shed 2 bases and J 3 bases; nucleotides not matched to a gene: 9. CDR1 and CDR2 from the germline V gene are SGHKS and YYEKEE (reference sequence). The CDR3 runs 16 residues. Supplemented by reference TRBV5-5 and TRBJ1-1, the full variable domain reads DAGVTQSPTHLIKTRGQQVTLRCSPISGHKSVSWYQQVLGQGPQFIFQYYEKEERGRGNFPDRFSARQFPNYSSELNVNALLLGDSALYLCASSLGRTGRHTEAFFGQGTRLTVV.

This clone was counted only a few times. J is TRBJ2-2 and V is TRBV27; TRBD2 aligns across 13 bases. The germline CDR1 and CDR2 sequences are MNHEY and SMNVEV (reference sequence). The CDR3 loop spans 17 amino acids. V lost 6 bases, J lost 1 base, and 5 bases stayed unmatched. The CDR3, as DNA: TGTGCCAGCAGAAGACTAGCGGGGGGCCAGAACACCGGGGAGCTGTTTTTT. It translates to CASRRLAGGQNTGELFF.

The chain has TRBV2 and TRBJ1-2, with D possibly being TRBD1 (5 bases). V was trimmed by 6 bases and J by 14 bases, leaving 25 bases between them. Germline CDR1 reads SNHLY; CDR2 reads FYNNEI. The CDR3 runs to 14 residues. CDR3 region: CASRETRAGPLVTF. The CDR3 coding sequence is TGTGCCAGCAGAGAAACCCGTGCGGGACCGCTCGTAACCTTC.

This clone was observed a few times. This chain links TRBV5-8 with TRBJ2-6; D ambiguous. The CDR3 spans 16 residues. CDR1 and CDR2 from the germline V gene are SGHTS and YDEGEE. V dropped 5 bases and J dropped 0 bases, with 12 bases sitting between them. The CDR3 protein is CASRLGRSSGANVLTF. CDR3 nucleotide sequence: TGTGCCAGCAGACTTGGCCGGAGCTCTGGGGCCAACGTCCTGACTTTC.

The rearrangement uses TRBV7-8 and TRBJ1-4; TRBD1 is a possible D gene (6 bases). CDR1 is SGHVS, CDR2 FQNEAQ, per germline. The germline V and J ends were trimmed by 4 bases and 8 bases, with 17 bases remaining between them. This CDR3 has 15 residues. The CDR3 DNA follows: TGTGCCAGCAGCTATTACAGGGTCGGAGTCGAAAAACTGTTTTTT. This gives the protein CASSYYRVGVEKLFF.

This clone was seen more than once but under ten times. The rearrangement links TRBV7-3 to TRBJ2-2; D possibly corresponds to TRBD2 (6 bases). The V and J ends lost 5 bases and 2 bases respectively, with 9 bases between them. Germline V lookup: CDR1 SGHTA, CDR2 FQGTGA. CDR3 length: 14 residues. DNA for the CDR3: TGTGCCAGCAGCAAGGACTACAACACCGGGGAGCTGTTTTTT. This sequence encodes CASSKDYNTGELFF.

This clone has only one observation. The CDR3 DNA reads as TGTGCCAGCACTCATTGGGCGGAGGACTATGGCTACACCTTC. It specifies CASTHWAEDYGYTF. J is TRBJ1-2 and V is TRBV7-4; no firm D call. V was pared by 7 bases and J by 3 bases, with 15 bases between. CDR1 SGHVT and CDR2 SQSDAQ come from the germline V gene. The length of the CDR3 is 14 residues. Supplemented by reference TRBV7-4 and TRBJ1-2, the full variable domain reads GAGVSQSPRYKVAKRGRDVALRCDSISGHVTLYWYRQTLGQGSEVLTYSQSDAQRDKSGRPSGRFSAERPERSVSTLKIQRTEQGDSAVYLCASTHWAEDYGYTFGSGTRLTVV.

V is TRBV2 and J is TRBJ2-3; tentative D call: TRBD2 (6 bases). The CDR3 has 11 residues. The germline V gene encodes CDR1 SNHLY and CDR2 FYNNEI. The V end lost 10 bases, the J end lost 6 bases, and 11 bases lay between the germline ends. The CDR3 here is CATPAGDTQYF. CDR3 DNA: TGTGCCACTCCGGCGGGGGATACGCAGTATTTT. The full variable domain, with the rest looked up from reference TRBV2 and TRBJ2-3, is EPEVTQTPSHQVTQMGQEVILRCVPISNHLYFYWYRQILGQKVEFLVSFYNNEISEKSEIFDDQFSVERPDGSNFTLKIRSTKLEDSAMYFCATPAGDTQYFGPGTRLTVL.

The chain recombines TRBV6-2 or TRBV6-3 with TRBJ1-6; 12 bases match TRBD1. Trimming at V came to 2 bases and at J to 16 bases, leaving 9 bases not matched to a gene. Germline V CDR1 and CDR2: MNHEY, SVGEGT. The CDR3 runs to 15 residues. The CDR3 DNA sequence: TGTGCCAGCAGTTACCCCCAAGGGACAGGGGGCTCTCTCCACTTT. Translation: CASSYPQGTGGSLHF.

This chain joins TRBV7-2 and TRBJ2-6; D is possibly TRBD1 (6 bases). Germline values: CDR1 SGHTA, CDR2 FQGNSA. CDR3 size: 18 residues. Trimming left V 5 bases short and J 5 bases short, with 22 bases between. The DNA for the CDR3 is TGTGCCAGCAGCCCCAGACGGGACAACTTTACTTGGGCCAACGTCCTGACTTTC. It is translated as CASSPRRDNFTWANVLTF.

In the case of this clone: One end of the junction varies from germline; a read error may be responsible. The V call is TRBV7-3, the J call TRBJ2-1, with D perhaps matching TRBD2 (5 bases). The CDR3 extends over 16 amino acids. CDR1 is SGHTA and CDR2 is FQGTGA in the germline V gene. The CDR3 sequence is CASSVTAGEHYNEQFF. CDR3 in DNA: TGTGCCAGCAGCGTAACAGCCGGGGAGCACTACAATGAGCAGTTCTTC.

V usage is TRBV5-4 and J usage is TRBJ2-5, with D uncertain. V lost 4 bases and J lost 1, with 11 bases in between. CDR3 length: 14 residues. CDR1 and CDR2 from the germline V gene are SGHNT and YYREEE (reference sequence). DNA of the CDR3: TGTGCCAGCAGCCCCTCTGGAGTCCAAGAGACCCAGTACTTC. Protein: CASSPSGVQETQYF.

This chain joins TRBV4-3 and TRBJ2-1; TRBD1 agrees at 9 bases. The V gene's germline CDR1 is LGHNA and CDR2 YSLEER. Trimming removed 2 bases from V and 2 bases from J; junction bases left unmatched: 1. This CDR3 is 15 amino acids long. For the CDR3, the DNA is TGCGCCAGCAGCCAAAACAGGGGGCCCTACAATGAGCAGTTCTTC. This codes for CASSQNRGPYNEQFF.

The chain carries TRBV11-3 and TRBJ2-3; the match to TRBD1 covers 9 bases. The CDR3 spans 15 residues. The V gene's germline CDR1 is SGHNT and CDR2 YENEEA. V trimming: 6 bases; J trimming: 2 bases; junction bases outside the gene matches: 6. The CDR3 reads CASSSGQGNTDTQYF. The CDR3 DNA sequence: TGTGCCAGCAGTTCCGGACAGGGGAACACAGATACGCAGTATTTT.

The rearrangement uses TRBV2 and TRBJ2-1; TRBD2 matches at 8 bases. The CDR3 loop spans 13 amino acids. Germline-derived CDR1 and CDR2 are SNHLY and FYNNEI. The junction had 2 bases not matched to a gene; V was cut back by 7 bases and J by 3 bases. The CDR3 protein is CASKTSDYNEQFF. For the CDR3, the DNA is TGTGCCAGCAAGACTAGCGACTACAATGAGCAGTTCTTC.

This clone was seen just once. This sequence joins TRBV5-1 and TRBJ2-1; no clear D. CDR1 is SGHRS, CDR2 YFSETQ, per germline. V was clipped by 0 bases and J by 7 bases, with 14 bases between them. This CDR3 is built from 15 residues. The CDR3 DNA reads as TGCGCCAGCAGCTTGGTTCCGGGTTTAAGAAATGAGCAGTTCTTC. Encoded protein: CASSLVPGLRNEQFF.